This TCR beta chain was recovered during a study of post-analysis software for immune sequencing data. Whole-study findings and limits: Batch-matched samples strongly co-clustered by F measure. A few TRBV segments occurring more often in patients than controls included TRBV5-6, TRBV5-1 and TRBV20-1.

J was trimmed by 5 bases and V by 7 bases; bases with no gene match: 8. The CDR3 length is 13 residues. Germline V lookup: CDR1 SQVTM, CDR2 ANQGSEA. TCR beta libraries were prepared from cDNA with unique molecular identifiers. TCRdb called the PCR reads again in MiXCR, with one record for every CDR3 protein. The sample lists some 690,000 distinct CDR3 sequences; 59% were seen once. Comment on this clonotype: Its antigen is not identified.

The receptor's source is a girl aged 2 to 10 with multiple sclerosis. The specimen sequenced was blood. The chain joins TRBV29-1 to TRBJ1-1; TRBD1 agrees at 9 bases. The CDR3 nucleotides read TGCAGCGCCCGACAGGGGGTAGGAACTGAAGCTTTCTTT. This gives the protein CSARQGVGTEAFF. The complete variable domain, with remaining parts taken from reference TRBV29-1 and TRBJ1-1, reads SAVISQKPSRDICQRGTSLTIQCQVDSQVTMMFWYRQQPGQSLTLIATANQGSEATYESGFVIDKFPISRPNLTFSTLTVSNMSPEDSSIYLCSARQGVGTEAFFGQGTRLTVV.